Here is one T cell receptor (beta chain) with its context. This sample is drawn from a study of blood T cell repertoires in COVID-19. The wider study: The samples span acute and convalescent COVID-19 from the United States, Italy and Spain. Sample material is recorded as cDNA or gDNA derived from T cells, B-cell-depleted T cells, or PBMCs.

The CDR3 totals 17 residues. Between the trimmed V and J ends, which lost 5 bases and 0 bases, there was a span of 18 bases. Germline CDR1 reads SEHNR; CDR2 reads FQNEAQ (reference sequence). In the study's own analysis: Estimated nucleated cell counts came from reference gene primer amplification. Clones were read by immunoSEQ multiplex PCR, and TCRdb kept only the in-frame ones, dropping some. V and J calls and clone size come straight from that table; D and trimming were deduced from the DNA. This table holds about 200,000 clones, 89% found once. The TCR originated in a man aged 55 to 69 who had recovered from COVID-19. The chain recombines TRBV7-9 with TRBJ2-3; weak D call: TRBD2 (5 bases). Sequences were obtained from peripheral blood. CDR3 bases: TGTGCCAGCAGCGTCACGGTTCGGGAAAGGAGCACAGATACGCAGTATTTT. The encoded protein is CASSVTVRERSTDTQYF.